This is a list of T cell receptor beta chains from one sample in a study of blood T cells in healthy people across ages. TCRdb itself ran the 5' RACE reads through MiXCR, one entry per CDR3 protein. Among about 900,000 distinct CDR3 sequences listed, about 44% were seen once. The specimen was blood. Receptor source: a man aged 30 to 39 in good health. Each CDR3 is given with its conserved first and last residue. The D gene is left open where the match is weak. Size tells how often a clone was seen (once, few, many) or the class of an expanded clone, and some rows leave it out.

clone size,V gene,J gene,D gene,CDR3 DNA,CDR3 protein
NA,TRBV18,TRBJ1-2,NA,TGTGCCAGCTCCCGCGGACCGGGTGGCTACACCTTC,CASSRGPGGYTF
few,TRBV7-9,TRBJ2-7,NA,TGTGCCAGCGGTAAACCGGGGGACCGACCCTACGAGCAGTACTTC,CASGKPGDRPYEQYF
NA,TRBV7-9,TRBJ2-6,TRBD1,TGTGCCAGCAGCCTGGGACAGCTCCTCTCTGGGGCCAACGTCCTGACTTTC,CASSLGQLLSGANVLTF
NA,TRBV15,TRBJ2-7,NA,TGTGCCACCAGCAGAGATTTAGGGGGCTACGAGCAGTACTTC,CATSRDLGGYEQYF
many,TRBV9,TRBJ2-1,TRBD1,TGTGCCAGCAGCGCAGACGCAGGGGGCACGGGCAATGAGCAGTTCTTC,CASSADAGGTGNEQFF
few,TRBV6-6,TRBJ2-7,TRBD1,TGTGCCAGCAGTCCCTCATCAGGGGGCGAGCAGTACTTC,CASSPSSGGEQYF
few,TRBV29-1,TRBJ2-1,NA,TGCAGCGTTGAAAACAGGCTGAGCTCCTACAATGAGCAGTTCTTC,CSVENRLSSYNEQFF
many,TRBV7-9,TRBJ2-1,TRBD2,TGTGCCAGCAGCTACCTAGCGGGGGGCTACAATGAGCAGTTCTTC,CASSYLAGGYNEQFF
NA,TRBV30,TRBJ1-4,NA,TGTGCCTGGACGGGAGCGACTAATGAAAAACTGTTTTTT,CAWTGATNEKLFF
few,TRBV3-1,TRBJ2-1,NA,TGTGCCAGCAGCCAATTCGTGATGGGGAGCGATGAGCAGTTCTTC,CASSQFVMGSDEQFF
NA,TRBV3-1,TRBJ2-7,TRBD2,TGTGCCAGCAGCCTTCTTAGTTGGACTAGCGGTTCCTACGAGCAGTACTTC,CASSLLSWTSGSYEQYF
NA,TRBV6-4,TRBJ1-1,NA,TGTGCCAGCAGTGAAAGGCGCGGTGAAGCTTTCTTT,CASSERRGEAFF
NA,TRBV20-1,TRBJ2-3,NA,TGCAGTGTCACTCGAAAGTATTTT,CSVTRKYF
NA,TRBV20-1,TRBJ2-7,NA,TGCAGTGCTTTACAAGGGGGATTAGCCTACGAGCAGTACTTC,CSALQGGLAYEQYF
many,TRBV12-3/TRBV12-4,TRBJ2-7,NA,TGTGCCAGCAGACAGGGAACCTACGAGCAGTACTTC,CASRQGTYEQYF
NA,TRBV24-1,TRBJ2-1,TRBD2,TGTGCCACCAGTCACCTGCGGGGGGGCCTCAATGAGCAGTTCTTC,CATSHLRGGLNEQFF
few,TRBV3-1,TRBJ2-7,TRBD1,TGTGCCAGCAGCTATGGACAGGGGGAATACGAGCAGTACTTC,CASSYGQGEYEQYF
NA,TRBV2,TRBJ1-1,NA,TGTGCCAGCAGTGAAGTAGGGGATGGACTCCGAGGGGCTTTCTTT,CASSEVGDGLRGAFF
few,TRBV19,TRBJ1-2,NA,TGTGCCAGTAGTAACCGGGCCCAGAGCCCGTATGGCTACACCTTC,CASSNRAQSPYGYTF
NA,TRBV5-1,TRBJ1-3,NA,TGCGCCAGCAGCGAGGGGACGTCTGGAAACACCATATATTTT,CASSEGTSGNTIYF
NA,TRBV24-1,TRBJ2-5,NA,TGTGCCACCAGTGATTCCAGGACCCAAGAGACCCAGTACTTC,CATSDSRTQETQYF
NA,TRBV27,TRBJ2-2,NA,TGTGCCAGCAGTTTATGGCCGGGGGCCCTTTCCGGGGAGCTGTTTTTT,CASSLWPGALSGELFF
NA,TRBV6-1,TRBJ2-1,TRBD1,TGTGCCAGCATGGGACAGGGCGTCTACAATGAGCAGTTCTTC,CASMGQGVYNEQFF
NA,TRBV11-2,TRBJ2-1,NA,TGTGCCAGCAGCTTAGTGGGGGGACAGCCAAGATCGGGTGAGCAGTTCTTC,CASSLVGGQPRSGEQFF
NA,TRBV25-1,TRBJ1-1,NA,TGTGCCAGCAGTTCCCGAGAGGAGGACACTGAAGCTTTCTTT,CASSSREEDTEAFF
NA,TRBV2,TRBJ1-4,NA,TGTGCCAGCATGGGGTCGCGGGGCAGGGCAAATGAAAAACTGTTTTTT,CASMGSRGRANEKLFF
many,TRBV2,TRBJ2-1,NA,TGTGCCAGCAGGGGGGACGGAAACAATGAGCAGTTCTTC,CASRGDGNNEQFF
NA,TRBV29-1,TRBJ2-3,TRBD2,TGCAGCCTTTCACTGGGGACTAGCCTTGTAGATACGCAGTATTTT,CSLSLGTSLVDTQYF
NA,TRBV5-6,TRBJ2-2,TRBD1,TGTGCCAGCAGCCCTACCGACAGGGGCACCGGGGAGCTGTTTTTT,CASSPTDRGTGELFF
NA,TRBV6-5,TRBJ1-2,NA,TGTGCCAGCAGCCCTCGGGTTGGGTCTGGCTACACCTTC,CASSPRVGSGYTF
once,TRBV5-5,TRBJ2-6,NA,TGTGCCAGCAGCCTCTGGTCAGGGGTCTCTGGGGCCAACGTCCTGACTTTC,CASSLWSGVSGANVLTF
NA,TRBV18,TRBJ2-7,TRBD1,TGTGCCAGCTCATCCGAACAGGGGGGCGAGCAGTACTTC,CASSSEQGGEQYF
once,TRBV20-1,TRBJ1-6,NA,TGCAGTGCTAGGGAGAGGACGATTAATTCACCCCTCCACTTT,CSARERTINSPLHF
NA,TRBV3-1,TRBJ1-1,NA,TGTGCCAGCAGCCAAGGGCCCGATGCTGAAGCTTTCTTT,CASSQGPDAEAFF
few,TRBV20-1,TRBJ2-5,TRBD1,TGCAGTGCTAGAGTCCCAGGGGGCCCCGAGACCCAGTACTTC,CSARVPGGPETQYF
once,TRBV9,TRBJ2-1,NA,TGTGCCAGCAGCGTTTCCCAAAAAGGTACGGATGAGCAGTTCTTC,CASSVSQKGTDEQFF
NA,TRBV20-1,TRBJ2-7,NA,TGCAGTGCTGGCCTACAGGGCTACGAGCAGTACTTC,CSAGLQGYEQYF
few,TRBV20-1,TRBJ2-7,NA,TGCAGTGCTAGAGGTCCCGGCGGCTACGAGCAGTACTTC,CSARGPGGYEQYF
NA,TRBV7-9,TRBJ2-5,NA,TGTGCCAGCAGCTTAGATGGTTGGCGGGGCCAATCAATCAATGAGCAGTACTTC,CASSLDGWRGQSINEQYF
NA,TRBV29-1,TRBJ2-5,TRBD2,TGCAGCTCACCGAAAGGACTAGCGGGCAATGAGCAGTACTTC,CSSPKGLAGNEQYF
NA,TRBV11-2,TRBJ2-1,NA,TGTGCCAGCAGCTTAGGTTTTTCCGGGTATGGGAAGTTCTTC,CASSLGFSGYGKFF
NA,TRBV4-1,TRBJ2-3,TRBD2,TGCGCCAGCAGCCGAAGTAGGAGGCTAGCGGGGCGCACAGATACGCAGTATTTT,CASSRSRRLAGRTDTQYF
NA,TRBV21-1,TRBJ1-2,NA,TGTGTCAGCAGCAAATCTGACAAGGACTATGGCTACACCTTC,CVSSKSDKDYGYTF
NA,TRBV3-1,TRBJ2-5,NA,TGTGCCAGCAGCCAAGATTTCAGCGCTCAACAAGAGACCCAGTACTTC,CASSQDFSAQQETQYF
NA,TRBV3-1,TRBJ1-1,NA,TGTGCCAGCAGCCAAGTGGCGACGACTGAAGCTTTCTTT,CASSQVATTEAFF
NA,TRBV27,TRBJ1-2,NA,TGTGCCAGCAGTTCAGCCCTCGGAGGAAGCTATGGCTACACCTTC,CASSSALGGSYGYTF
few,TRBV6-6,TRBJ2-5,TRBD2,TGTGCCAGCAACGAGCGGGGGAACGGGGAGACCCAGTACTTC,CASNERGNGETQYF
NA,TRBV7-9,TRBJ2-2,NA,TGTGCCAGCAGAACTAGGGGCGCTGACGAGAACACCGGGGAGCTGTTTTTT,CASRTRGADENTGELFF
NA,TRBV24-1,TRBJ2-1,NA,TGTGCCACCAGTGATTTAGGCGGGGCGGGTGAGCAGTTCTTC,CATSDLGGAGEQFF